This TCR beta chain stems from a study of regulatory T cells in long-lasting Graves disease. This clonotype was seen ten or more times. Researchers made TCR beta libraries by using iRepertoire HTBI primers and running Arm-PCR on CDR3 regions. TCRdb redid the calling of the multiplex PCR reads with MiXCR, one entry per CDR3 protein. The sample shows 400,000 to 550,000 distinct CDR3 sequences, approximately 15% of them seen only once. Time point indicated: newly diagnosed GD, antithyroid drugs for less than 3 months. PBMC-derived RNA was used for the TCR library. Another study also made use of these data, one on T cells in Graves' hyperthyroidism and ophthalmopathy. According to that study: The primer set for the first-round RT-PCR of the TCR CDR3 was HTBI.

This sequence was found in a woman in her 30s with Graves disease. The input for sequencing was peripheral blood mononuclear cells (PBMCs), taken at new diagnosis, from a patient treated with antithyroid drugs.

The CDR3: CSARRLANEQFF. The CDR3 bases are TGCAGTGCTAGGAGGCTAGCCAATGAGCAGTTCTTC. The gene calls are TRBV20-1 and TRBJ2-1; D is perhaps TRBD2 (5 bases). Deletions cut 3 bases from V and 6 bases from J, with 9 bases between. In germline, CDR1 is DFQATT, CDR2 SNEGSKA (reference sequence). The CDR3 spans 12 residues.